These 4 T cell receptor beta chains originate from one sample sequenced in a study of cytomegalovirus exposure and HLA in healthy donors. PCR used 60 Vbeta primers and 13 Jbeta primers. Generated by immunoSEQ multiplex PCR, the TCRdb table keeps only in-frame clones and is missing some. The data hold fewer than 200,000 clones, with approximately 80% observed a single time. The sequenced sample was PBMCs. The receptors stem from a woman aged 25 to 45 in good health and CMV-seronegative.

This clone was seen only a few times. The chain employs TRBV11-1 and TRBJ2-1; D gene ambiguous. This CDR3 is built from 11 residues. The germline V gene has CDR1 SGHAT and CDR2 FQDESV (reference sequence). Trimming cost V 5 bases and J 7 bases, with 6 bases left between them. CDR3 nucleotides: TGTGCCAGCAGCCGTTATAATGAGCAGTTCTTC. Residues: CASSRYNEQFF.

The CDR3, as DNA: TGTGCCAGCGGGACAGTTAACACCGGGGAGCTGTTTTTT. This gives the protein CASGTVNTGELFF. The chain carries TRBV19 and TRBJ2-2, with 7 nucleotides matching TRBD1. The junction had 3 bases not matched to a gene; V was cut back by 9 bases and J by 2 bases. The CDR3 contains 13 residues. Germline assignment: CDR1 LNHDA and CDR2 SQIVND (reference sequence).

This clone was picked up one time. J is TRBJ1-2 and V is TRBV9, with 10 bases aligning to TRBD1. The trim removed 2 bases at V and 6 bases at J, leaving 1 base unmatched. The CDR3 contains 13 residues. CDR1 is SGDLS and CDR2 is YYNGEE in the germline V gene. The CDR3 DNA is TGTGCCAGCAGCGTGGACAGGGGGGATGGCTACACCTTC. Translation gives CASSVDRGDGYTF.

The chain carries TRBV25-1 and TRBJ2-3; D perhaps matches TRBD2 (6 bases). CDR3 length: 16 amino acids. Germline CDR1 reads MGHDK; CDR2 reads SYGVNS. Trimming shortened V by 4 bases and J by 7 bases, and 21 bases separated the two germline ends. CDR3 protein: CASSATPGDGEYTQYF. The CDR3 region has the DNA TGTGCCAGCAGTGCCACCCCGGGGGACGGGGAATATACGCAGTATTTT.